The T cell receptor beta chain under discussion was sequenced for a study of shared clonotypes between healthy human individuals. Findings and caveats of the study: Naive CD4 clonotypes overlapped across several donors at around 4.8%. Non-shared clonotypes were found to have lower generation probabilities than the clonotypes that were shared by all four of the sorted-subset donors.

Germline CDR1 and CDR2: SGHRS and YFSETQ. V was shortened by 0 bases and J by 7 bases, with 8 bases between the two germline ends. The CDR3 loop spans 13 amino acids. As to this clone: The antigen remains unidentified.

The run depth of the assay was deep. Libraries were prepared by immunoSEQ multiplex PCR; TCRdb keeps only in-frame clonotypes and omits some of them. The sample holds about 2 million clones, 85% to 95% seen once. The sequencing sample was made of naive CD4+ T cells sorted from blood. As to subset: CD45RA+ positively selected. This rearrangement joins TRBV5-1 to TRBJ1-5, with D unclear. This clonotype originated in a man aged 18 to 30 in good health. The CDR3 spells CASSLDWSQPQHF. CDR3 sequence (DNA): TGCGCCAGCAGCTTGGACTGGTCACAGCCCCAGCATTTT.